This is a list of T cell receptor beta chains from one sample in a study of blood T cell repertoires in COVID-19. TCRdb's table, derived via immunoSEQ multiplex PCR, lists solely in-frame clones and lacks some. The data hold roughly 120,000 clones, with about 90% observed a single time. Material: peripheral blood. These receptors were collected from a human donor in a cohort sampled during active COVID-19. Both conserved end residues are part of each CDR3. The order of the fields is clone size, V gene, D gene, CDR3 length, J gene, CDR3 protein, CDR3 DNA. A D gene is named only where the DNA matches it firmly. Size values are once, few and many counts, or a class for expanded clones, and some rows have none.

NA	TRBV5-4	TRBD1	14	TRBJ2-1	CASSMGQGSNEQFF	TGTGCCAGCAGCATGGGACAGGGAAGCAATGAGCAGTTCTTC
NA	TRBV28	NA	15	TRBJ1-3	CASSLPSGSGNTIYF	TGTGCCAGCAGTCTCCCTTCAGGATCGGGAAACACCATATATTTT
NA	TRBV6-5	TRBD1	15	TRBJ2-3	CASSPGTGGVSTQYF	TGTGCCAGCAGTCCCGGGACAGGGGGCGTTAGTACGCAGTATTTT
NA	TRBV19	NA	15	TRBJ1-3	CASSNQANSGNTIYF	TGTGCCAGTAGTAATCAGGCGAACTCTGGAAACACCATATATTTT
NA	TRBV2	NA	12	TRBJ1-1	CASSDVNTEAFF	TGTGCCAGCAGTGACGTGAACACTGAAGCTTTCTTT
NA	TRBV11-2	NA	13	TRBJ1-4	CARSSATNEKLFF	TGTGCCAGGTCCTCTGCAACTAATGAAAAACTGTTTTTT
NA	TRBV3-1/TRBV3-2	NA	15	TRBJ1-3	CASRTGWLDGNTIYF	TGTGCCAGCCGGACGGGGTGGCTGGATGGAAACACCATATATTTT
NA	TRBV27	TRBD1	15	TRBJ2-7	CASSSQGQGVGEQYF	TGTGCCAGCAGTTCCCAGGGACAGGGGGTGGGGGAGCAGTACTTC
once	TRBV3-1/TRBV3-2	NA	17	TRBJ2-7	CASSQGTEGLGPYEQYF	TGTGCCAGCAGCCAAGGGACAGAAGGGCTGGGACCGTACGAGCAGTACTTC
NA	TRBV29-1	TRBD2	14	TRBJ2-1	CSVPRGGSYNEQFF	TGCAGCGTCCCTCGGGGGGGCTCCTACAATGAGCAGTTCTTC
NA	TRBV19	NA	16	TRBJ2-7	CASSARDFQSSYEQYF	TGTGCCAGTAGTGCCCGGGACTTCCAAAGCTCCTACGAGCAGTACTTC
NA	TRBV7-6	TRBD1	15	TRBJ2-7	CASSHGTGNYYEQYF	TGTGCCAGCAGCCACGGGACAGGGAATTACTACGAGCAGTACTTC
NA	TRBV9	TRBD1	15	TRBJ1-3	CASSVRTGAGNTIYF	TGTGCCAGCAGCGTAAGGACAGGGGCTGGAAACACCATATATTTT
NA	TRBV12-3/TRBV12-4	NA	13	TRBJ2-7	CASSLVQGYEQYF	TGTGCCAGCAGTTTAGTACAGGGCTACGAGCAGTACTTC
NA	TRBV6-4	NA	15	TRBJ2-3	CASSVPRSGKDTQYF	TGTGCCAGCAGTGTCCCGAGGTCGGGGAAAGATACGCAGTATTTT
NA	TRBV2	NA	17	TRBJ2-4	CASSEPYQASIKNIQYF	TGTGCCAGCAGTGAGCCGTACCAGGCTTCCATTAAAAACATTCAGTACTTC
NA	TRBV14	TRBD1	15	TRBJ1-1	CASSDWTGLNTEAFF	TGTGCCAGCAGCGACTGGACAGGCCTAAACACTGAAGCTTTCTTT
NA	TRBV5-1	TRBD2	19	TRBJ2-7	CASRRGMNIAGAGGYEQYF	TGCGCCAGCAGACGTGGTATGAATATTGCAGGAGCGGGAGGCTACGAGCAGTACTTC
NA	TRBV2	NA	16	TRBJ1-1	CASSLQGYPMNTEAFF	TGTGCCAGCAGTTTACAGGGTTACCCCATGAACACTGAAGCTTTCTTT
NA	TRBV28	TRBD2	14	TRBJ2-7	CASSSHPRREHIYF	TGTGCCAGCAGTTCACACCCCCGGCGGGAGCATATCTACTTC
NA	TRBV14	NA	15	TRBJ2-5	CASSQGLLYQETQYF	TGTGCCAGCAGCCAAGGACTTTTGTACCAAGAGACCCAGTACTTC
NA	TRBV5-8	NA	14	TRBJ1-2	CASSLASTRGGYTF	TGTGCCAGCAGCTTGGCGTCAACCCGAGGCGGCTACACCTTC
NA	TRBV5-1	TRBD1	15	TRBJ2-1	CASSTPGQNYNEQFF	TGCGCCAGCAGCACGCCGGGACAGAACTACAATGAGCAGTTCTTC
NA	TRBV11-2	NA	17	TRBJ2-6	CASSLRAGASGANVLTF	TGTGCCAGCAGCTTACGGGCAGGGGCCTCTGGGGCCAACGTCCTGACTTTC
once	TRBV25-1	TRBD1	13	TRBJ2-1	CASSEWGQGEQFF	TGTGCCAGCAGTGAATGGGGACAGGGGGAGCAGTTCTTC
NA	TRBV3-1/TRBV3-2	TRBD1	16	TRBJ1-5	CASSPYRGDSNQPQHF	TGTGCCAGCAGCCCATACAGGGGGGATAGCAATCAGCCCCAGCATTTT
NA	TRBV21-1	NA	15	TRBJ2-3	CATLPGQDITDTQYF	TGTGCCACACTACCGGGACAGGACATCACAGATACGCAGTATTTT
NA	TRBV28	NA	15	TRBJ1-1	CASSLRNRAYTEAFF	TGTGCCAGCAGTTTAAGGAACAGGGCGTACACTGAAGCTTTCTTT
few	TRBV7-7	TRBD2	16	TRBJ2-5	CASSPRVAGGQETQYF	TGTGCCAGCAGCCCCCGGGTAGCGGGGGGTCAAGAGACCCAGTACTTC
once	TRBV21-1	NA	19	TRBJ1-2	CASSKVGPPRTPQNYGYTF	TGTGCCAGCAGCAAAGTCGGGCCCCCAAGGACACCACAGAACTATGGCTACACCTTC
few	TRBV14	NA	16	TRBJ2-1	CASSQVGGSWLNEQFF	TGTGCCAGCAGCCAAGTCGGCGGATCCTGGTTGAATGAGCAGTTCTTC
NA	TRBV2	TRBD2	15	TRBJ2-7	CASSRHASGTGEQYF	TGTGCCAGCAGTAGACACGCTAGCGGAACGGGCGAGCAGTACTTC
NA	TRBV6-5	TRBD1	15	TRBJ1-2	CASILRTGYFSGYTF	TGTGCCAGCATCCTCCGGACAGGGTATTTCTCTGGCTACACCTTC
once	TRBV21-1	NA	18	TRBJ2-7	CASSNAVVETAGRYEQYF	TGTGCCAGCAGCAATGCTGTCGTCGAGACAGCGGGCCGCTACGAGCAGTACTTC
once	TRBV11-2	NA	13	TRBJ1-1	CASSLVRDTEAFF	TGTGCCAGCAGCTTAGTGCGGGACACTGAAGCTTTCTTT
NA	TRBV2	NA	13	TRBJ2-7	CASSTGTDYEQYF	TGTGCCAGCAGCACCGGGACTGACTACGAGCAGTACTTC
NA	TRBV9	TRBD2	19	TRBJ2-2	CASSAKGLAGTPNTGELFF	TGTGCCAGCAGCGCAAAGGGGCTAGCGGGAACCCCCAACACCGGGGAGCTGTTTTTT
NA	TRBV28	TRBD1	14	TRBJ1-1	CASSLGTGEREAFF	TGTGCCAGCAGTTTAGGGACAGGAGAGCGTGAAGCTTTCTTT
NA	TRBV9	NA	14	TRBJ1-4	CASSVGATNEKLFF	TGTGCCAGCAGCGTTGGAGCAACTAATGAAAAACTGTTTTTT
NA	TRBV12-3/TRBV12-4	NA	12	TRBJ2-7	CASSQSLYEQYF	TGTGCCAGCAGTCAAAGCCTTTACGAGCAGTACTTC
NA	TRBV27	TRBD2	17	TRBJ2-5	CASSSRLAGRFQETQYF	TGTGCCAGCAGTTCAAGACTAGCGGGGAGATTCCAAGAGACCCAGTACTTC
NA	TRBV10-2	NA	14	TRBJ1-4	CASSQRATNEKLFF	TGCGCCAGCAGCCAGCGGGCAACTAATGAAAAACTGTTTTTT
NA	TRBV6-4	NA	14	TRBJ2-2	CASSWYSDTGELFF	TGTGCCAGCAGTTGGTATTCGGACACCGGGGAGCTGTTTTTT
NA	TRBV4-1	NA	15	TRBJ1-5	CASSRGEYSNQPQHF	TGCGCCAGCAGCCGCGGGGAGTATAGCAATCAGCCCCAGCATTTT
few	TRBV29-1	TRBD2	14	TRBJ2-5	CSVVRAGGGETQYF	TGCAGCGTTGTGCGAGCGGGAGGTGGAGAGACCCAGTACTTC
NA	TRBV18	NA	11	TRBJ2-7	CASSRDIEQYF	TGTGCCAGCTCAAGGGACATCGAGCAGTACTTC
NA	TRBV20-1	TRBD2	16	TRBJ2-3	CSASGGTGDYSDTQYF	TGCAGTGCTAGTGGGGGGACTGGGGACTATTCGGATACGCAGTATTTT
NA	TRBV7-8	NA	13	TRBJ1-1	CASSFSMNTEAFF	TGTGCCAGCAGCTTCTCTATGAACACTGAAGCTTTCTTT
NA	TRBV5-1	NA	13	TRBJ2-5	CASSLDRKETQYF	TGCGCCAGCAGCTTGGACAGGAAAGAGACCCAGTACTTC
NA	TRBV3-1/TRBV3-2	TRBD1	17	TRBJ2-4	CASRQTDRGLAKNIQYF	TGTGCCAGCAGACAGACAGACAGGGGATTAGCCAAAAACATTCAGTACTTC
NA	TRBV15	NA	14	TRBJ2-7	CATSSDRPLMEQYF	TGTGCCACCAGCAGTGACAGGCCCCTTATGGAGCAGTACTTC
NA	TRBV4-2	NA	17	TRBJ1-5	CASSPRWRGGSNQPQHF	TGTGCCAGCAGCCCCCGCTGGAGGGGGGGCAGCAATCAGCCCCAGCATTTT
NA	TRBV19	TRBD2	15	TRBJ2-2	CASSTAGVNTGELFF	TGTGCCAGTAGTACGGCGGGGGTTAACACCGGGGAGCTGTTTTTT
NA	TRBV7-9	TRBD2	15	TRBJ2-3	CASRSTSGNTDTQYF	TGTGCCAGCAGATCTACTAGCGGAAACACAGATACGCAGTATTTT